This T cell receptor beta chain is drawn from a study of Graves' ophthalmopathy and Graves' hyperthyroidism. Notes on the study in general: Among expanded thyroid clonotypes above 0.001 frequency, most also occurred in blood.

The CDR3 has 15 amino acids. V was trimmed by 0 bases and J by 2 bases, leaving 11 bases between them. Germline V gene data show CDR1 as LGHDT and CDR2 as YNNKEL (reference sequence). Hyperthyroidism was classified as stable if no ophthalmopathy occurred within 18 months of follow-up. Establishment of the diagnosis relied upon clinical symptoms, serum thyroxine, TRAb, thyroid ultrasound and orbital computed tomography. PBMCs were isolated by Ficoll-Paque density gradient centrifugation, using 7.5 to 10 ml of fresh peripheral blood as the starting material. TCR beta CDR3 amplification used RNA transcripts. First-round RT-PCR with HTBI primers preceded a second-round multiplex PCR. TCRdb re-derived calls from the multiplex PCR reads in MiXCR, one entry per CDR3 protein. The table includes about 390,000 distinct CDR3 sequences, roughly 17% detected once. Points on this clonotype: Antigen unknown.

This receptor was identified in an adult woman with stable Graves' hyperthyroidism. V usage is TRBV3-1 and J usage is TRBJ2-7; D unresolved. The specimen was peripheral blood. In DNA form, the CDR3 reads TGTGCCAGCAGCCAAGAAGGTATGAGAGCCTACGAGCAGTACTTC. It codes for CASSQEGMRAYEQYF.